The 3 T cell receptor beta chains below all came from one sample that was sequenced in a study of blood T cells in healthy people across ages. The authors ran a second PCR of roughly 6 to 12 cycles using a sample-barcoded 5' primer and a J-beta primer mix. Each CDR3 protein is one row after TCRdb ran MiXCR on the 5' RACE reads. Of hundreds of thousands of distinct CDR3 sequences listed, around a quarter are singletons. Separately, the same data were catalogued under a study of T cells of mothers and their children.

Source material: blood. The receptors derive from a boy aged 2 to 9 in good health.

This chain joins TRBV7-2 and TRBJ2-3; 15 nucleotides line up with TRBD2. CDR3 length equals 17 residues. After removal of 4 bases from V and 6 bases from J, the junction contained 8 bases not matched to a gene. Looked up from germline, CDR1 is SGHTA and CDR2 is FQGNSA. DNA of the CDR3: TGTGCCAGCAGCTCTGGACTAGCGGGGGGGCTGCGCGATACGCAGTATTTT. Its translation is CASSSGLAGGLRDTQYF. Full variable domain (rest looked up from reference TRBV7-2 and TRBJ2-3): GAGVSQSPSNKVTEKGKDVELRCDPISGHTALYWYRQSLGQGLEFLIYFQGNSAPDKSGLPSDRFSAERTGGSVSTLTIQRTQQEDSAVYLCASSSGLAGGLRDTQYFGPGTRLTVL.

Written as DNA, the CDR3 is TGTGCCACCAGTGATCAGGGGGCGGAAAACACCATATATTTT. Translated, it gives CATSDQGAENTIYF. The gene calls are TRBV24-1 and TRBJ1-3; the match to TRBD1 covers 8 bases. CDR3 length: 14 residues. CDR1 and CDR2 (germline): KGHDR, SFDVKD. The V gene end was trimmed by 3 bases and the J gene end by 6 bases; junction bases not matched to a gene: 3.

The chain uses TRBV29-1 and TRBJ1-1; D unclear. V gave up 7 bases and J gave up 4 bases, with 10 bases separating them. Looked up from germline, CDR1 is SQVTM and CDR2 is ANQGSEA. This CDR3 contains 11 residues. Here the CDR3 reads CSGAGATEAFF. As DNA, the CDR3 is TGCAGCGGGGCGGGCGCCACTGAAGCTTTCTTT.